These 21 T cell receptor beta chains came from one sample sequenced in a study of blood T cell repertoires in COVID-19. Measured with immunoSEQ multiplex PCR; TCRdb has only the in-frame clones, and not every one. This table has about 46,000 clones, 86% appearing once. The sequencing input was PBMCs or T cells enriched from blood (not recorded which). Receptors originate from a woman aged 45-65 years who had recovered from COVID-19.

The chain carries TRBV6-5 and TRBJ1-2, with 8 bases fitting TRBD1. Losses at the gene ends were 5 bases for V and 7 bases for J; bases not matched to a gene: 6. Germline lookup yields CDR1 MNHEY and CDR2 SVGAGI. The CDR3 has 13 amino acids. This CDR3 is CASSTTGVGGYTF. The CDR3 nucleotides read TGTGCCAGCAGTACGACAGGGGTCGGTGGCTACACCTTC.

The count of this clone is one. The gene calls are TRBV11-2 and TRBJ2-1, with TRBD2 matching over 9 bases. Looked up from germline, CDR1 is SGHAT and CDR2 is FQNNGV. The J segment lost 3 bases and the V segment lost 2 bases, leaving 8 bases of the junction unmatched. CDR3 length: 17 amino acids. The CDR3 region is CASSLSALAGIYNEQFF. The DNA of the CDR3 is TGTGCCAGCAGCTTAAGCGCTCTAGCGGGGATCTACAATGAGCAGTTCTTC.

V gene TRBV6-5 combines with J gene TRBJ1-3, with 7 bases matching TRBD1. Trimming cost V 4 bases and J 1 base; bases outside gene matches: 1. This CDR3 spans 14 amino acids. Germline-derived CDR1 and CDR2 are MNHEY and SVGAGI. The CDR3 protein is CASSSGGSGNTIYF. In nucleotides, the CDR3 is TGTGCCAGCAGTTCAGGGGGTTCTGGAAACACCATATATTTT.

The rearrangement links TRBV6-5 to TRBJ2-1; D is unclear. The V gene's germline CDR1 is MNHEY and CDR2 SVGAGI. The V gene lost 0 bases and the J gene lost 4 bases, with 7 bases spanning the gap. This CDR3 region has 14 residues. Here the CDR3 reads CASSYSGPYNEQFF. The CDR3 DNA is TGTGCCAGCAGTTACTCGGGCCCATACAATGAGCAGTTCTTC.

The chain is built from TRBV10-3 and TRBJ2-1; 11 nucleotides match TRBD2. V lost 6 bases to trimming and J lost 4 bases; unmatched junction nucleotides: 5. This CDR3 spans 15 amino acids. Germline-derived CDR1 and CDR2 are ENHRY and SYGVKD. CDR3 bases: TGTGCCATCAGACCAGGGACTAGCGGTTACAATGAGCAGTTCTTC. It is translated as CAIRPGTSGYNEQFF.

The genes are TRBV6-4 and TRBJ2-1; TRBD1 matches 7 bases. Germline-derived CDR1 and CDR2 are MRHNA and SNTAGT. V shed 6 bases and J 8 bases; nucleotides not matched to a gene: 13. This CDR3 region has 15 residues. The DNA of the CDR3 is TGTGCCAGCAGCAAAGGATTCACAGGGGTGGATGAGCAGTTCTTC. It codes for CASSKGFTGVDEQFF.

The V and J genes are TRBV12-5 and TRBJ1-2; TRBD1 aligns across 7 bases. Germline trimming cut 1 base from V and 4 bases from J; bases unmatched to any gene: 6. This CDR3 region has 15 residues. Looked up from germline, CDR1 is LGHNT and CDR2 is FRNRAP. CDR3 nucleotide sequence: TGTGCTAGTGGTTTGGATACAGGGGTTAGCTATGGCTACACCTTC. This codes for CASGLDTGVSYGYTF.

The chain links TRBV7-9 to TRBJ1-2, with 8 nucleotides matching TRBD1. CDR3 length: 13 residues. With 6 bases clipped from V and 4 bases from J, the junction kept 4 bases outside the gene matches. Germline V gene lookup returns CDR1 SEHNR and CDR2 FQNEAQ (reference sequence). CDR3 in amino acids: CASRPGQGYGYTF. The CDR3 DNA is TGTGCCAGCAGGCCCGGACAGGGCTATGGCTACACCTTC.

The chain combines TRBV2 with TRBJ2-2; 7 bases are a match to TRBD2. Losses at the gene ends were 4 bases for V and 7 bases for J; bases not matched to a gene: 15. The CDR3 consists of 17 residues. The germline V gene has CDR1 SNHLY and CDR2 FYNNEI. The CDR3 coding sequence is TGTGCCAGCAGTGGACCCCCAGCGGGAAGGGCTATCGGGGAGCTGTTTTTT. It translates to CASSGPPAGRAIGELFF. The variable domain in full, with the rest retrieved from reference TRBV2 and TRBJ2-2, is EPEVTQTPSHQVTQMGQEVILRCVPISNHLYFYWYRQILGQKVEFLVSFYNNEISEKSEIFDDQFSVERPDGSNFTLKIRSTKLEDSAMYFCASSGPPAGRAIGELFFGEGSRLTVL.

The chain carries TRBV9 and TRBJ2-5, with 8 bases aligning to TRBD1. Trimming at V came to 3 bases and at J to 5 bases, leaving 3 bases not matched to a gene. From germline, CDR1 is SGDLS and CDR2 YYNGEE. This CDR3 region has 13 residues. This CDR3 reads CASSGTGYETQYF. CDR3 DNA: TGTGCCAGCAGCGGGACAGGGTATGAGACCCAGTACTTC.

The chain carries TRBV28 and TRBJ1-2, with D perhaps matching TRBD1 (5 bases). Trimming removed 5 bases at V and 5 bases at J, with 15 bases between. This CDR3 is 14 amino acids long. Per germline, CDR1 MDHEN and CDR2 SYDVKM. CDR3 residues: CASSTPGGGYGYTF. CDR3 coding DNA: TGTGCCAGCAGTACCCCGGGGGGAGGATATGGCTACACCTTC.

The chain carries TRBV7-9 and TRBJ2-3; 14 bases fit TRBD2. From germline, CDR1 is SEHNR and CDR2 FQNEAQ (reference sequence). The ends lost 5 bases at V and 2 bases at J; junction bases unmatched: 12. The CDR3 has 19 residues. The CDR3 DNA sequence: TGTGCCAGCAGCCCCGCTGACGGGACTAGCGGGAGTTACACAGATACGCAGTATTTT. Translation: CASSPADGTSGSYTDTQYF.

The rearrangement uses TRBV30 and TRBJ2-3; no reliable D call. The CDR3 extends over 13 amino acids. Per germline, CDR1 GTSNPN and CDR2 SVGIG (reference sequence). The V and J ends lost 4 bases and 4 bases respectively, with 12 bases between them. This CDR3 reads CAWTLLTADTQYF. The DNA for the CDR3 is TGTGCCTGGACCCTACTGACTGCAGATACGCAGTATTTT.

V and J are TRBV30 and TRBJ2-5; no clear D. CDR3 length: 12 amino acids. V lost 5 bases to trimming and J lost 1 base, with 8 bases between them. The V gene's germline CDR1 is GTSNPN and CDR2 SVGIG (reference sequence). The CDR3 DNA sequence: TGTGCCTGGGGAGCCTCCCAAGAGACCCAGTACTTC. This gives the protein CAWGASQETQYF.

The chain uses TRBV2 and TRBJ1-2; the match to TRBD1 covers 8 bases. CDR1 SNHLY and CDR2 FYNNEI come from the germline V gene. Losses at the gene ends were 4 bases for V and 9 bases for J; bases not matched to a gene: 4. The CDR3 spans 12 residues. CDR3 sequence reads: CASSAGQGSYTF. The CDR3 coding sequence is TGTGCCAGCAGTGCTGGACAGGGAAGCTACACCTTC.

For the CDR3, the DNA is TGTGCCAGCTCACCACCCGGTAGCGGCTACGAGCAGTACTTC. Protein product: CASSPPGSGYEQYF. The chain uses TRBV18 and TRBJ2-7, with D perhaps matching TRBD2 (6 bases). The CDR3 loop spans 14 amino acids. Trimming took 0 bases from V and 3 from J, leaving 9 bases between them. CDR1 is KGHSH and CDR2 is LQKENI in the germline V gene. Full variable domain (outside the CDR3, taken from reference TRBV18 and TRBJ2-7): NAGVMQNPRHLVRRRGQEARLRCSPMKGHSHVYWYRQLPEEGLKFMVYLQKENIIDESGMPKERFSAEFPKEGPSILRIQQVVRGDSAAYFCASSPPGSGYEQYFGPGTRLTVT.

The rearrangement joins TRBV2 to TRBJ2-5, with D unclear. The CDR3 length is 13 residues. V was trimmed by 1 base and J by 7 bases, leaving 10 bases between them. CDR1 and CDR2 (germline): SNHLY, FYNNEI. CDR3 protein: CASSEDYLRTQYF. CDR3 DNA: TGTGCCAGCAGTGAAGACTACCTACGGACCCAGTACTTC.

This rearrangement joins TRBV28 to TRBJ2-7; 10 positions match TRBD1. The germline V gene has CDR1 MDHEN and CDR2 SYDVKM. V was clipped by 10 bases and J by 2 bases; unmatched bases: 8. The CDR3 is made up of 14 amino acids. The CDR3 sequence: CATARTGGPYEQYF. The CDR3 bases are TGTGCCACCGCCCGGACAGGGGGTCCCTACGAGCAGTACTTC.

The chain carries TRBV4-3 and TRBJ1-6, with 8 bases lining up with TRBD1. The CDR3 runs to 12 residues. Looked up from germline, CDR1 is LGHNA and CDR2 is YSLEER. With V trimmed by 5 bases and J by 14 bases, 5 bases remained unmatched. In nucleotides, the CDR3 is TGCGCCAGCAGCGAACCGGGACAGGCCCTCCACTTT. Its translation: CASSEPGQALHF.

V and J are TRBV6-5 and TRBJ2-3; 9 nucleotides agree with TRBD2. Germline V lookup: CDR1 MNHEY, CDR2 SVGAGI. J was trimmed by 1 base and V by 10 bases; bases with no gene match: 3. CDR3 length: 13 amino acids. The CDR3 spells CAIRTSGTDTQYF. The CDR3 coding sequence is TGTGCCATCCGGACTAGCGGCACAGATACGCAGTATTTT.

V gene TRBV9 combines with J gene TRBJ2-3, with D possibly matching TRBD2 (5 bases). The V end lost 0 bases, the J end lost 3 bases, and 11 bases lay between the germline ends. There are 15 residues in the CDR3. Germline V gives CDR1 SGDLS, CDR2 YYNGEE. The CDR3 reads CASSVGTWGTDTQYF. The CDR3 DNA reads TGTGCCAGCAGCGTAGGGACTTGGGGAACAGATACGCAGTATTTT.